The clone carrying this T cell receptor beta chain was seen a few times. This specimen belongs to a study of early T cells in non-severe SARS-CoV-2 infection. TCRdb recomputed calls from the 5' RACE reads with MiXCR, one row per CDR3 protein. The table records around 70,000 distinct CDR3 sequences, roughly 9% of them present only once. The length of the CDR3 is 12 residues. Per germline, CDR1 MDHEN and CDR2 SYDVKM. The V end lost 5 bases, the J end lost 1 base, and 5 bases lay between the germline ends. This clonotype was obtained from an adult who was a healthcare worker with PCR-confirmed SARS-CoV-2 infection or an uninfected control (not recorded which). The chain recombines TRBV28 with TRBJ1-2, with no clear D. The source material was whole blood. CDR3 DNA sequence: TGTGCCAGCAGTGAAAATAACTATGGCTACACCTTC. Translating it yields CASSENNYGYTF.